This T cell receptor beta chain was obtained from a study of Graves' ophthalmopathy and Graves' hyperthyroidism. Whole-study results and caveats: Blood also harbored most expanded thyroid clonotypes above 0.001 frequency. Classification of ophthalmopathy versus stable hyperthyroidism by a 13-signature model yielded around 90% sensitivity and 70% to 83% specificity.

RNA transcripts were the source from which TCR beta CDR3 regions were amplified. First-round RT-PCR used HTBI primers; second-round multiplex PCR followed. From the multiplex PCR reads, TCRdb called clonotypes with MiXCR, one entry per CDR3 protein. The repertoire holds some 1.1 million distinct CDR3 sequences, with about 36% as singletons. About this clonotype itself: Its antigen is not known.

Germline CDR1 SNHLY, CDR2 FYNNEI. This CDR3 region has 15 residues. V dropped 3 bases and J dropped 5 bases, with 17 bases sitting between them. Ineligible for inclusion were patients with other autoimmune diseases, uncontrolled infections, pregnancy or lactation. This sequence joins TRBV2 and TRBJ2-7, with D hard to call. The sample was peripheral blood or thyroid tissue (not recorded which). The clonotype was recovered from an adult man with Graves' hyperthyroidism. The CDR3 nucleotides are TGTGCCAGCAGTGATTCTGAGACGGCTATGGACGAGCAGTACTTC. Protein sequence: CASSDSETAMDEQYF.